This TCR beta chain came from a study of T cell repertoires in cytomegalovirus infection. In the study overall: Based on public TCR beta signatures, there were indications of CMV infection and of a matching HLA type. Findings and caveats of the study: CMV carriers with the relevant HLA were identified by cumulative public TCR beta family frequency. Within the response measured ex vivo, HLA-C-restricted CMV-specific TCR beta clonotypes were dominant.

The CDR3 covers 16 residues. Trimming took 0 bases from V and 1 from J; bases not matched to a gene: 3. The germline V gene has CDR1 SGHNT and CDR2 YYREEE (reference sequence). Each CDR3 protein is one row after TCRdb ran MiXCR on the reads. This sample has about 150,000 distinct CDR3 sequences, with 20% to 30% found just once. This clonotype was observed a few times. Its antigen is unknown. The receptor's source is a human donor in good health (CMV status not recorded). Some clones in this sample may be carry-over from other donors' samples. The sequenced sample consisted of PBMCs. The genes are TRBV5-4 and TRBJ2-3; 9 bases map to TRBD1. DNA for the CDR3: TGTGCCAGCAGCTTGGGCACAGGGGGCGGCACAGATACGCAGTATTTT. This translates into CASSLGTGGGTDTQYF.